Here is one T cell receptor beta chain with its context. Researchers ran immunoSEQ v3.0 at survey level. Sequencing used immunoSEQ multiplex PCR; TCRdb keeps in-frame clones, though not all of them. Of about 27,000 clones in the sample, around four fifths were seen once. The data originate from a study of long-term antiretroviral therapy in people with HIV. Trimming cost V 3 bases and J 1 base, with 7 bases left between them. Germline lookup yields CDR1 KGHSH and CDR2 LQKENI. The CDR3 totals 13 residues. The rearrangement joins TRBV18 to TRBJ2-7; TRBD2 is a possible D gene (6 bases). The clonotype originates from a man in his fifties or sixties with HIV. Sequences were derived from unsorted PBMCs, sampled 2.9 years after starting antiretroviral therapy. For the CDR3, the DNA is TGTGCCAGCTCACCTGGGACTTCCTACGAGCAGTACTTC. Protein product: CASSPGTSYEQYF.